This is a list of T cell receptor beta chains from one sample in a study of T cells in Graves' hyperthyroidism and ophthalmopathy. TCRdb itself ran the multiplex PCR reads through MiXCR, one entry per CDR3 protein. Of 300,000 to 350,000 distinct CDR3 sequences listed, roughly 23% are singletons. The specimen was blood. The receptor source for this set is a woman aged 45-65 years with Graves' hyperthyroidism. Both conserved end residues are part of each CDR3. The D gene is left open where the match is weak. A row's size may be missing; if present it is once, few, many or a size class.

NA,many,TRBV20-1,TRBJ2-2,CSASRRTNTGELFF,TGCAGTGCAAGTAGGCGGACGAACACCGGGGAGCTGTTTTTT
NA,many,TRBV2,TRBJ2-1,CASSKGGRDSFIREQFF,TGTGCCAGCAGTAAAGGGGGCCGGGACTCCTTTATCCGTGAGCAGTTCTTC
NA,NA,TRBV28,TRBJ1-5,CASHGPTDFRSNQPQHF,TGTGCCAGCCACGGACCAACGGACTTTAGGAGCAATCAGCCCCAGCATTTT
NA,NA,TRBV7-9,TRBJ2-6,CASRPGRISGANVLTF,TGTGCCAGCAGACCGGGACGGATCTCTGGGGCCAACGTCCTGACTTTC
TRBD1,NA,TRBV19,TRBJ2-2,CASSHRGPGELFF,TGTGCCAGTAGTCACAGGGGGCCCGGGGAGCTGTTTTTT
NA,many,TRBV20-1,TRBJ1-1,CSARRQGEAFF,TGCAGTGCTAGAAGGCAGGGCGAAGCTTTCTTT
NA,NA,TRBV20-1,TRBJ1-5,CSARGGDPRTQHF,TGCAGTGCTAGAGGGGGGGACCCCCGGACCCAGCATTTT
NA,few,TRBV7-2,TRBJ1-5,CASSPQRGGGNQPQHF,TGTGCCAGCAGCCCCCAGCGGGGCGGGGGCAATCAGCCCCAGCATTTT
TRBD2,NA,TRBV20-1,TRBJ2-2,CSARTSGGATGELFF,TGCAGTGCGCGGACTAGCGGGGGGGCCACCGGGGAGCTGTTTTTT
TRBD1,many,TRBV7-2,TRBJ1-2,CASSLVGQGGSGYGYTF,TGTGCCAGCAGCTTGGTGGGACAGGGGGGCAGCGGCTATGGCTACACCTTC
NA,NA,TRBV5-6,TRBJ2-2,CASSFGKRAGELFF,TGTGCCAGCAGCTTTGGTAAAAGGGCCGGGGAGCTGTTTTTT
NA,once,TRBV2,TRBJ1-2,CATSDSAGGLGRYTF,TGTGCCACCAGTGATTCGGCGGGCGGCCTGGGACGCTACACCTTC
NA,many,TRBV18,TRBJ2-7,CASSRPGETYEQYF,TGTGCCAGCTCACGGCCCGGGGAAACCTACGAGCAGTACTTC
TRBD1,many,TRBV18,TRBJ1-1,CASSKGASEAFF,TGTGCCAGCTCCAAGGGGGCGTCAGAAGCTTTCTTT
NA,NA,TRBV6-1,TRBJ2-7,CASSGLQIGGSYEQYF,TGTGCCAGCAGTGGACTACAGATCGGGGGAAGCTACGAGCAGTACTTC
TRBD2,many,TRBV27,TRBJ2-7,CASSLSTFPSGPSYEQYF,TGTGCCAGCAGTTTATCGACCTTTCCTAGCGGACCATCCTACGAGCAGTACTTC
TRBD2,few,TRBV2,TRBJ2-7,CASSEVRRGRFYEQYF,TGTGCCAGCAGTGAAGTGAGGCGGGGGAGATTCTACGAGCAGTACTTC
NA,many,TRBV20-1,TRBJ2-2,CSARAPGPNTGELFF,TGCAGTGCTAGAGCCCCGGGCCCCAACACCGGGGAGCTGTTTTTT
NA,many,TRBV2,TRBJ2-1,CASSDRGGDQEQFF,TGTGCCAGCAGTGACAGGGGCGGAGATCAGGAGCAGTTCTTC
NA,NA,TRBV18,TRBJ1-2,CASSPTGSYYGYTF,TGTGCCAGCTCACCTACAGGGAGTTACTATGGCTACACCTTC
NA,few,TRBV19,TRBJ2-3,CASSIDLRDTQYF,TGTGCCAGTAGTATAGATTTGAGAGATACGCAGTATTTT
NA,many,TRBV30,TRBJ1-5,CAWSLGDLEPQHF,TGTGCCTGGAGTCTCGGGGATTTGGAGCCCCAGCATTTT
NA,NA,TRBV5-1,TRBJ2-5,CASSPGPDQETQYF,TGCGCCAGCAGCCCGGGACCCGACCAAGAGACCCAGTACTTC
NA,NA,TRBV28,TRBJ2-1,CASSPLWPTGSIMANEQFF,TGTGCCAGCAGTCCCCTATGGCCCACCGGGTCCATCATGGCCAATGAGCAGTTCTTC
NA,many,TRBV29-1,TRBJ2-3,CSVGQGTDTQYF,TGCAGCGTTGGGCAGGGCACAGATACGCAGTATTTT
NA,few,TRBV7-3,TRBJ2-1,CASSKGPRSSYNEQFF,TGTGCCAGCAGCAAAGGCCCCAGGAGCTCCTACAATGAGCAGTTCTTC
NA,many,TRBV28,TRBJ2-1,CASSRREQFF,TGTGCCAGCAGTCGGAGGGAGCAGTTCTTC
TRBD1,many,TRBV20-1,TRBJ1-4,CSARTGWEKLFF,TGCAGTGCCAGGACAGGGTGGGAAAAACTGTTTTTT
TRBD2,many,TRBV6-1,TRBJ2-1,CASSFSSGSSYEQFF,TGTGCCAGCAGTTTTTCTAGCGGGAGTAGCTATGAGCAGTTCTTC
TRBD2,NA,TRBV7-2,TRBJ2-7,CASSLSGGGATYEQYF,TGTGCCAGCAGCTTAAGCGGCGGGGGGGCGACCTACGAGCAGTACTTC
TRBD2,many,TRBV10-3,TRBJ2-1,CAISEALAGGNEQFF,TGTGCCATCAGTGAGGCACTAGCGGGAGGAAATGAGCAGTTCTTC
TRBD1,NA,TRBV4-2,TRBJ1-6,CASSQPGTARDYNSPLHF,TGTGCCAGCAGCCAACCAGGGACAGCGAGGGACTATAATTCACCCCTCCACTTT
TRBD2,many,TRBV20-1,TRBJ2-7,CSASLAGGYEQYF,TGCAGTGCTTCTCTAGCGGGAGGTTACGAGCAGTACTTC
NA,many,TRBV6-1,TRBJ1-4,CASSEVWGEKLFF,TGTGCCAGCAGTGAAGTGTGGGGGGAAAAACTGTTTTTT
TRBD2,few,TRBV6-1,TRBJ2-7,CASRLAGASYEQYF,TGTGCCAGCCGTTTAGCGGGGGCATCCTACGAGCAGTACTTC
NA,many,TRBV2,TRBJ2-3,CASRRGRNTDTQYF,TGTGCCAGCAGGCGGGGGCGAAACACAGATACGCAGTATTTT
NA,NA,TRBV5-1,TRBJ1-1,CASSLGWGNTEAFF,TGCGCCAGCAGCTTGGGGTGGGGGAACACTGAAGCTTTCTTT
NA,many,TRBV5-5,TRBJ1-2,CASSLGGPSDYGYTF,TGTGCCAGCAGCTTGGGGGGACCATCTGACTATGGCTACACCTTC
TRBD1,many,TRBV20-1,TRBJ2-1,CSAQGGQGYYNEQFF,TGCAGTGCCCAGGGGGGACAGGGTTACTACAATGAGCAGTTCTTC
TRBD2,many,TRBV3-1,TRBJ2-1,CASSQELAGDYEQFF,TGTGCCAGCAGCCAAGAACTAGCGGGAGACTATGAGCAGTTCTTC
NA,many,TRBV13,TRBJ2-1,CASSPGWAAGRTLYNEQFF,TGTGCCAGCAGCCCTGGCTGGGCAGCGGGCCGAACCTTGTACAATGAGCAGTTCTTC
TRBD2,many,TRBV12-3/TRBV12-4,TRBJ2-3,CASSQGLAGGTDTQYF,TGTGCCAGCAGCCAGGGACTAGCGGGAGGCACAGATACGCAGTATTTT
TRBD1,NA,TRBV29-1,TRBJ1-2,CSVERTGTNYGYTF,TGCAGCGTTGAACGGACAGGGACTAACTATGGCTACACCTTC
TRBD2,NA,TRBV28,TRBJ2-5,CASSVAGAAETQYF,TGTGCCAGCAGTGTAGCGGGAGCTGCGGAGACCCAGTACTTC
TRBD2,NA,TRBV20-1,TRBJ2-5,CSALGGEALQETQYF,TGCAGTGCTCTTGGGGGGGAAGCGCTACAAGAGACCCAGTACTTC
NA,many,TRBV28,TRBJ2-3,CASSSRIAFIAADTQYF,TGTGCCAGCAGTTCAAGAATAGCGTTCATCGCCGCAGATACGCAGTATTTT
TRBD1,many,TRBV7-9,TRBJ2-7,CASSLAQQGSEQYF,TGTGCCAGCAGCTTAGCGCAACAGGGGTCGGAGCAGTACTTC
NA,many,TRBV6-6,TRBJ2-1,CASSYLIDTLAGNEQFF,TGTGCCAGCAGTTACCTCATTGATACATTGGCGGGTAATGAGCAGTTCTTC
NA,few,TRBV4-1,TRBJ2-6,CASSQDSGYGANVLTF,TGCGCCAGCAGCCAAGATTCGGGGTATGGGGCCAACGTCCTGACTTTC
TRBD2,many,TRBV20-1,TRBJ2-3,CSARRGRGTDTQYF,TGCAGTGCGAGACGCGGGAGAGGCACAGATACGCAGTATTTT
NA,NA,TRBV18,TRBJ2-3,CASPIVQSTDTQYF,TGTGCCAGCCCCATAGTTCAGAGCACAGATACGCAGTATTTT
TRBD2,many,TRBV12-3/TRBV12-4,TRBJ2-1,CASSSPGLAGGEQFF,TGTGCCAGCAGTTCTCCGGGACTAGCGGGCGGTGAGCAGTTCTTC
NA,many,TRBV20-1,TRBJ2-4,CRMGFGGLIIQYF,TGCAGGATGGGGTTCGGGGGTCTCATCATTCAGTACTTC
TRBD1,many,TRBV18,TRBJ2-3,CASSPLDRTDTQYF,TGTGCCAGCTCACCCCTGGACAGGACAGATACGCAGTATTTT
NA,few,TRBV15,TRBJ1-3,CATSRAAGTQGNTIYF,TGTGCCACCAGCAGAGCCGCCGGGACACAGGGAAACACCATATATTTT
NA,NA,TRBV30,TRBJ2-5,CAWGKGLPQETQYF,TGTGCCTGGGGAAAGGGACTTCCCCAAGAGACCCAGTACTTC
NA,many,TRBV12-3/TRBV12-4,TRBJ2-5,CASTPGGPDQGETQYF,TGTGCCAGCACCCCCGGGGGCCCCGACCAGGGAGAGACCCAGTACTTC